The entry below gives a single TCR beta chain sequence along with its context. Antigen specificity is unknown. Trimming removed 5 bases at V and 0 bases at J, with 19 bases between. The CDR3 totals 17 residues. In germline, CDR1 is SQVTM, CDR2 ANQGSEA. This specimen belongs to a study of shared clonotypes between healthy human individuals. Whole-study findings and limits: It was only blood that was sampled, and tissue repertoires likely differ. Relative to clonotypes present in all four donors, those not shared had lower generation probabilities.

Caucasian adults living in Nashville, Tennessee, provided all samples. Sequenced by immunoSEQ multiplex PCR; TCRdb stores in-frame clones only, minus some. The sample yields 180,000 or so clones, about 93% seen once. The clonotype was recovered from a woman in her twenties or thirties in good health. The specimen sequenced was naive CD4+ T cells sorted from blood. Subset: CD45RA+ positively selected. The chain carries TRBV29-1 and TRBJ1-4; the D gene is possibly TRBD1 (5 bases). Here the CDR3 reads CSVSGGRIDATNEKLFF. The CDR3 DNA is TGCAGCGTTAGTGGGGGACGGATAGATGCAACTAATGAAAAACTGTTTTTT.